The rows below give T cell receptor beta chains drawn from one sample of a study of T-cell reconstitution after alpha-beta-depleted transplantation in children. TCRdb used MiXCR to reprocess the PCR reads, holding one entry per CDR3 protein. Of 350,000 to 450,000 distinct CDR3 sequences in the sample, roughly 20% were seen once. Source: PBMCs from the stem cell graft donor, taken from the stem cell graft. The origin of the receptors is a human donor who donated a stem cell graft to a child with acute myeloid leukemia. The CDR3 runs from the conserved cysteine through the conserved F or W. The D gene is left open where the match is weak. Where a row states a size, it is once, few, many or the class of an expanded clone; other rows omit it.

J | V | D | size | DNA | CDR3
TRBJ2-1 | TRBV24-1 | TRBD1 | . | TGTGCCACCAGCCAAACAGGCACAGGGGCCTACTACTACAATGAGCAGTTCTTC | CATSQTGTGAYYYNEQFF
TRBJ2-1 | TRBV28 | TRBD1 | . | TGTGCCAGCAGGGCCCCCGGGACAGGGCGGAATGAGCAGTTCTTC | CASRAPGTGRNEQFF
TRBJ2-1 | TRBV12-3/TRBV12-4 | . | few | TGTGCCAGCAGTTTAAAAGGGGGATTAGCCTACAATGAGCAGTTCTTC | CASSLKGGLAYNEQFF
TRBJ2-1 | TRBV20-1 | . | many | TGCAGTGCTAGAGACCTTACAGGGAGACGAGATGAGCAGTTCTTC | CSARDLTGRRDEQFF
TRBJ1-6 | TRBV12-3/TRBV12-4 | TRBD1 | few | TGTGCCAGCAGCCCGGGACAGGTCCCTCCCAATTCACCCCTCCACTTT | CASSPGQVPPNSPLHF
TRBJ2-7 | TRBV5-1 | . | few | TGCGCCAGCAGGACTGACAAAAGCTCCTACGAGCAGTACTTC | CASRTDKSSYEQYF
TRBJ1-4 | TRBV5-1 | . | . | TGCGCCAGCAGCACCGACGGTGGGGTTGAAAAACTGTTTTTT | CASSTDGGVEKLFF
TRBJ2-7 | TRBV7-8 | . | . | TGTGCCAGCCACGAGGGCGGGTCACTCAGGTTC | CASHEGGSLRF
TRBJ2-1 | TRBV29-1 | TRBD1 | . | TGCAGCGTCCTAGTACAGGGGAATGAGCAGTTCTTC | CSVLVQGNEQFF
TRBJ2-2 | TRBV4-2 | . | . | TGTGCTAGCAGCCAGGGTTGGACCGGGGAGCTGTTTTTT | CASSQGWTGELFF
TRBJ1-1 | TRBV28 | TRBD1 | few | TGTGCCAGCAGCCCACAGGGGGTGCCGATGAACACTGAAGCTTTCTTT | CASSPQGVPMNTEAFF
TRBJ2-3 | TRBV20-1 | TRBD1 | . | TGCAGTGCAAGGGACAGGGTTGGTATAGATACGCAGTATTTT | CSARDRVGIDTQYF
TRBJ2-1 | TRBV2 | TRBD1 | few | TGTGCCAGCAGAGTGGACAGGGTTGCGGACAATGAGCAGTTCTTC | CASRVDRVADNEQFF
TRBJ2-7 | TRBV6-4 | TRBD2 | few | TGTGCCAGCAGTAGACTAGCGGGAGATGTCGACGAGCAGTACTTC | CASSRLAGDVDEQYF
TRBJ2-3 | TRBV28 | . | few | TGTGCCAGCAGTAACCGGGACGGCACAGATACGCAGTATTTT | CASSNRDGTDTQYF
TRBJ1-5 | TRBV12-3/TRBV12-4 | TRBD1 | . | TGTGCCAGCACCCCTGGGACAGGGGGGCAGCCCCAGCATTTT | CASTPGTGGQPQHF
TRBJ1-1 | TRBV20-1 | TRBD1 | few | TGCAGTGCTAGAACGACAGGGGGCAACACTGAAGCTTTCTTT | CSARTTGGNTEAFF
TRBJ1-5 | TRBV5-1 | TRBD1 | . | TGCGCCAGCAGCTTGACAGGGGGCAGTCAGCCCCAGCATTTT | CASSLTGGSQPQHF
TRBJ2-3 | TRBV20-1 | TRBD2 | many | TGCAGAGCGGGACCGACCAACGGAGATACGCAGTATTTT | CRAGPTNGDTQYF
TRBJ1-3 | TRBV4-1 | TRBD1 | . | TGCGCCAGCAGCCAAGCGACAGGGGGGGACACCATATATTTT | CASSQATGGDTIYF
TRBJ2-1 | TRBV6-6 | . | few | TGTGCCAGCAGTTCGACTCGGGACGGTGAGCAGTTCTTC | CASSSTRDGEQFF
TRBJ2-1 | TRBV4-1 | . | . | TGCGCCAGCAGCCAAGTTGAGGCTAGCGACAATGAGCAGTTCTTC | CASSQVEASDNEQFF
TRBJ2-3 | TRBV12-3/TRBV12-4 | TRBD2 | few | TGTGCCAGCAGCCCCGCGGGGGGCACAGATACGCAGTATTTT | CASSPAGGTDTQYF
TRBJ2-1 | TRBV25-1 | . | . | TGTGCCAGCTCCTATGGCGGGACAACCTACAATGAGCAGTTCTTC | CASSYGGTTYNEQFF
TRBJ2-3 | TRBV7-9 | . | . | TGTGCCAGCAGCTTGGGGGACAGCACAGATACGCAGTATTTT | CASSLGDSTDTQYF
TRBJ1-1 | TRBV29-1 | . | many | TGCAGCGTTGAAGGGAAACGGGACACTGAAGCTTTCTTT | CSVEGKRDTEAFF
TRBJ2-1 | TRBV20-1 | TRBD2 | . | TGCAGTGCTTTGAGCGGGAGATCCTACAATGAGCAGTTCTTC | CSALSGRSYNEQFF
TRBJ1-1 | TRBV5-1 | . | . | TGCGCCAGCAGCCAGAGGACAGCCCCGAACACTGAAGCTTTCTTT | CASSQRTAPNTEAFF
TRBJ2-1 | TRBV20-1 | . | . | TGCAGTGCTAGTCTACTTCTCAATGAGCAGTTCTTC | CSASLLLNEQFF
TRBJ1-4 | TRBV12-3/TRBV12-4 | TRBD1 | . | TGTGCCAGCAGTTATCCGGGACAGGGGGCCTACAATGAAAAACTGTTTTTT | CASSYPGQGAYNEKLFF
TRBJ2-2 | TRBV6-1 | . | . | TGTGCCACCGGGGCGGGGCAGAACACCGGGGAGCTGTTTTTT | CATGAGQNTGELFF
TRBJ2-1 | TRBV29-1 | TRBD2 | few | TGCAGCGTTACCGGACTAGCGGAATACAATGAGCAGTTCTTC | CSVTGLAEYNEQFF
TRBJ2-1 | TRBV5-1 | TRBD2 | . | TGCGCCAGCGGAGCGGGGGGGACCGTCTACAGTGAGCAGTTCTTC | CASGAGGTVYSEQFF
TRBJ2-5 | TRBV18 | . | few | TGTGCCAGCTCACCAAACGCGCAAGAGACCCAGTACTTC | CASSPNAQETQYF
TRBJ2-7 | TRBV29-1 | . | many | TGCAGCGTCCGGGGCACCTACGAGCAGTACTTC | CSVRGTYEQYF
TRBJ2-7 | TRBV4-1 | TRBD2 | few | TGCGCCAGCAGCCAACTAGCGGGGATTAGCTCCTACGAGCAGTACTTC | CASSQLAGISSYEQYF
TRBJ2-1 | TRBV6-1 | . | few | TGTGCCAGCACCCCGAGACAAATCTCCTACAATGAGCAGTTCTTC | CASTPRQISYNEQFF
TRBJ1-1 | TRBV27 | . | few | TGTGCCAGCAGTTTATCCCCGGGGAGGGCTGAAGCTTTCTTT | CASSLSPGRAEAFF
TRBJ2-1 | TRBV7-8 | TRBD2 | many | TGTGCCAGCAGCCCGAGGGGACTAGCGGCTAAAGGCTCCTACAATGAGCAGTTCTTC | CASSPRGLAAKGSYNEQFF
TRBJ1-2 | TRBV10-3 | . | . | TGTGCCATCAGTGAGTCTAGGGGTCGCTACACCTTC | CAISESRGRYTF
TRBJ2-1 | TRBV5-1 | TRBD2 | . | TGCGCCAGCAGTTTCCCGGGAGGTCGTATCCATGAGCAGTTCTTC | CASSFPGGRIHEQFF
TRBJ2-3 | TRBV7-3 | . | . | TGTGCCAGCAGCCCAGGGGGGGTGGATACGCAGTATTTT | CASSPGGVDTQYF
TRBJ1-3 | TRBV29-1 | . | many | TGCAGCGTTGCGGGATCCTTGTCTGGAAACACCATATATTTT | CSVAGSLSGNTIYF
TRBJ2-2 | TRBV19 | . | . | TGTGCCAGTAGTGCAGACATGGCCTGGGAGACCGGGGAGCTGTTTTTT | CASSADMAWETGELFF
TRBJ1-4 | TRBV12-3/TRBV12-4 | TRBD1 | . | TGTGCCAGCAGCCCCGGACAGGAATCCAATGAAAAACTGTTTTTT | CASSPGQESNEKLFF
TRBJ2-1 | TRBV20-1 | TRBD1 | few | TGCAGTGCTACCGGACAGGGGAAAATACAATACAATGAGCAGTTCTTC | CSATGQGKIQYNEQFF